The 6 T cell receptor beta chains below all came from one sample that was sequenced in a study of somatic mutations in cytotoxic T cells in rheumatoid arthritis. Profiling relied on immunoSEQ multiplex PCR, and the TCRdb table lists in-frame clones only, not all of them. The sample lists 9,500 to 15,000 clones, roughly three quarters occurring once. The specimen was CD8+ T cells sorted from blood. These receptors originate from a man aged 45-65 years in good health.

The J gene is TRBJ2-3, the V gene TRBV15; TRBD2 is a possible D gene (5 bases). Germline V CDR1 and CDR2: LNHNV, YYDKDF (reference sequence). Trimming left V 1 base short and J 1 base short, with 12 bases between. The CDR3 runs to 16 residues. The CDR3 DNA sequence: TGTGCCACCAGCAGAGGATTTGAGGGTGGCACAGATACGCAGTATTTT. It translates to CATSRGFEGGTDTQYF.

CDR3 amino acids: CASSHSPPPYEQYF. CDR3 in DNA: TGTGCCAGCAGCCACTCTCCACCCCCCTACGAGCAGTACTTC. This rearrangement joins TRBV7-9 to TRBJ2-7; no clear D. The CDR3 totals 14 residues. The V gene's germline CDR1 is SEHNR and CDR2 FQNEAQ (reference sequence). The V end lost 5 bases, the J end lost 2 bases, and 13 bases lay between the germline ends.

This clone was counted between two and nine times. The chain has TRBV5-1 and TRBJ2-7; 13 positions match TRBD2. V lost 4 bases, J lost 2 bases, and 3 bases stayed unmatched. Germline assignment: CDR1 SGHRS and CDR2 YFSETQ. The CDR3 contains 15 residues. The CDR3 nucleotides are TGCGCCAGCAGCCCACTAGCGGGAGGGACCTACGAGCAGTACTTC. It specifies CASSPLAGGTYEQYF.

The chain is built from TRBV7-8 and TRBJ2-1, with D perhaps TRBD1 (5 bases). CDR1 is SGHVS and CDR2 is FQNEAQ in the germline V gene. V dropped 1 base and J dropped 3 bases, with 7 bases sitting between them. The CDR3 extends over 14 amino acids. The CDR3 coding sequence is TGTGCCAGCAGCTTAGTAGGGGACTACAATGAGCAGTTCTTC. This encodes CASSLVGDYNEQFF. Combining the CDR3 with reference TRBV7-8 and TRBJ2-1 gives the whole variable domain GAGVSQSPRYKVAKRGQDVALRCDPISGHVSLFWYQQALGQGPEFLTYFQNEAQLDKSGLPSDRFFAERPEGSVSTLKIQRTQQEDSAVYLCASSLVGDYNEQFFGPGTRLTVL.

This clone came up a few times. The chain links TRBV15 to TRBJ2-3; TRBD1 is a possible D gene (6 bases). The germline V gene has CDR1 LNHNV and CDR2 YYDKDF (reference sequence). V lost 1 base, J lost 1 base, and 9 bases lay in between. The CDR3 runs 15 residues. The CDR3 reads CATSRAGDGTDTQYF. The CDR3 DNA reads TGTGCCACCAGCAGAGCAGGGGATGGCACAGATACGCAGTATTTT.

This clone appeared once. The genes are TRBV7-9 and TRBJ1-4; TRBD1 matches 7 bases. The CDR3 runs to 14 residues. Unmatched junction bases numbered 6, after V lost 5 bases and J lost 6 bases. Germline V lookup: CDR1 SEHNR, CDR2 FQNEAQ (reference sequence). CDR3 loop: CASSRTTGDEKLFF. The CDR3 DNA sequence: TGTGCCAGCAGCCGTACAACAGGGGATGAAAAACTGTTTTTT.